This T cell receptor (beta chain) was sequenced in a study of human T cells and chemical hapten exposure. As originally analysed: Samples held a median of 95,638 TCRs, range roughly 23,224–700,000. One entry per CDR3 protein results from TCRdb running MiXCR on the RACE reads. In this record, the V and J calls reflect TCRdb's handling and not the investigators' own analysis. This table has some 65,000 distinct CDR3 sequences, roughly 6.6% appearing once. This CDR3 is 15 amino acids long. V shed 5 bases and J 6 bases; nucleotides not matched to a gene: 8. This sample's time point: healthy volunteer bleed at 6 weeks. Blood, whole and unfractionated, served as the source for total RNA extraction. This clonotype appeared many times.

This clonotype originated in a female donor in good health. Some clones in this sample may be carry-over from other donors' samples. The chain recombines TRBV12-3 or TRBV12-4 with TRBJ1-4; 8 nucleotides match TRBD1. Sequenced input: whole blood. The CDR3 loop reads CASSGPGQAYEKLFF. In DNA form, the CDR3 reads TGTGCCAGCAGTGGGCCGGGACAGGCGTATGAAAAACTGTTTTTT.